A selection of T cell receptor beta chains follows, all from one sample in a study of blood T cell repertoires in COVID-19. TCRdb keeps only in-frame clones here, not all; method: immunoSEQ multiplex PCR. The sample has 200,000 to 250,000 clones; 82% are singletons. Sequenced input: PBMCs or T cells enriched from blood (not recorded which). The source of these receptors is a woman in her fifties or sixties who had recovered from COVID-19. Both conserved end residues are part of each CDR3. D genes are given only for firm matches. Expanded clones are given a class, and other clones once, few, many or no size at all.

d_call: NA; clone_size: once; j_call: TRBJ1-1; v_call: TRBV6-5; cdr3_nt: TGTGCCAGCAGTACGGACACTGTGAACACTGAAGCTTTCTTT; cdr3_aa: CASSTDTVNTEAFF
d_call: NA; clone_size: NA; j_call: TRBJ1-5; v_call: TRBV6-2/TRBV6-3; cdr3_nt: TGTGCCAGCAGCCCCTTGGGGGGGGGCCGGGATCAGCCCCAGCATTTT; cdr3_aa: CASSPLGGGRDQPQHF
d_call: TRBD2; clone_size: NA; j_call: TRBJ2-1; v_call: TRBV10-1; cdr3_nt: TGCGCCAGCACTCCACTAGCGGGCTATGGCAATGAGCAGTTCTTC; cdr3_aa: CASTPLAGYGNEQFF
d_call: NA; clone_size: NA; j_call: TRBJ1-2; v_call: TRBV28; cdr3_nt: TGTGCCAGCAGTTTAGGGACGGGGGGATATGGCTACACCTTC; cdr3_aa: CASSLGTGGYGYTF
d_call: TRBD1; clone_size: NA; j_call: TRBJ1-2; v_call: TRBV5-1; cdr3_nt: TGCGCCAGCAGCGTAGACAGGGGAGGTAGTAATGGCTACACCTTC; cdr3_aa: CASSVDRGGSNGYTF
d_call: NA; clone_size: NA; j_call: TRBJ1-2; v_call: TRBV19; cdr3_nt: TGTGCCAGTACCCTCTCAGGGCACTATGGCTACACCTTC; cdr3_aa: CASTLSGHYGYTF
d_call: TRBD1; clone_size: NA; j_call: TRBJ2-5; v_call: TRBV4-1; cdr3_nt: TGCGCCAGCAGCCAAGGGGACAGTCAAGAGACCCAGTACTTC; cdr3_aa: CASSQGDSQETQYF
d_call: NA; clone_size: NA; j_call: TRBJ2-2; v_call: TRBV10-1; cdr3_nt: TGCGCCAGCAGCCCCGGACTGCCGAACACCGGGGAGCTGTTTTTT; cdr3_aa: CASSPGLPNTGELFF
d_call: NA; clone_size: NA; j_call: TRBJ2-2; v_call: TRBV11-2; cdr3_nt: TGTGCCAGCAGCTTAGATCCAGTGAACACCGGGGAGCTGTTTTTT; cdr3_aa: CASSLDPVNTGELFF
d_call: NA; clone_size: few; j_call: TRBJ1-4; v_call: TRBV14; cdr3_nt: TGTGCCAGCAGCCAACAGGCAACTAATGAAAAACTGTTTTTT; cdr3_aa: CASSQQATNEKLFF
d_call: NA; clone_size: NA; j_call: TRBJ1-3; v_call: TRBV5-6; cdr3_nt: TGTGCCAGCAGGGGAGCAGGGGTTCTCACCGGAAACACCATATATTTT; cdr3_aa: CASRGAGVLTGNTIYF
d_call: NA; clone_size: NA; j_call: TRBJ1-1; v_call: TRBV3-1/TRBV3-2; cdr3_nt: TGTGCCAGCAGCCTTCAAAGGGCGGGACCCCCGGTCTTCTTT; cdr3_aa: CASSLQRAGPPVFF
d_call: NA; clone_size: NA; j_call: TRBJ1-1; v_call: TRBV10-3; cdr3_nt: TGTGCCATACGGGACACCCATGTGCACACTGAAGCTTTCTTT; cdr3_aa: CAIRDTHVHTEAFF
d_call: TRBD2; clone_size: NA; j_call: TRBJ2-7; v_call: TRBV27; cdr3_nt: TGTGCCAGCAGAGAGAGCGGGGGGACCCCTTACGAGCAGTACTTC; cdr3_aa: CASRESGGTPYEQYF
d_call: TRBD1; clone_size: NA; j_call: TRBJ1-4; v_call: TRBV25-1; cdr3_nt: TGTGCCAGCAGGGGGACTGACAGGGCTAATGAAAAACTGTTTTTT; cdr3_aa: CASRGTDRANEKLFF
d_call: NA; clone_size: NA; j_call: TRBJ2-7; v_call: TRBV9; cdr3_nt: TGTGCCAGCAGCGTAGGAGGAGCCGGATTATCCTACTCCTACGAGCAGTACTTC; cdr3_aa: CASSVGGAGLSYSYEQYF
d_call: NA; clone_size: NA; j_call: TRBJ1-3; v_call: TRBV7-2; cdr3_nt: TGTGCCAGCAGTCTAGGATGGCGGCATGGAAACACCATATATTTT; cdr3_aa: CASSLGWRHGNTIYF
d_call: TRBD2; clone_size: NA; j_call: TRBJ2-3; v_call: TRBV18; cdr3_nt: TGTGCCAGCTCACGTGGCGGGGGGGCCGCAGATACGCAGTATTTT; cdr3_aa: CASSRGGGAADTQYF
d_call: TRBD2; clone_size: once; j_call: TRBJ2-5; v_call: TRBV7-2; cdr3_nt: TGTGCCAGCAGCTTACTTGCTAGCGGAGCAGGGGAGACCCAGTACTTC; cdr3_aa: CASSLLASGAGETQYF
d_call: NA; clone_size: NA; j_call: TRBJ2-2; v_call: TRBV3-1/TRBV3-2; cdr3_nt: TGTGCCAGCAGCCAAGCCTCGGGAAGCACCGGGGAGCTGTTTTTT; cdr3_aa: CASSQASGSTGELFF
d_call: TRBD2; clone_size: NA; j_call: TRBJ2-3; v_call: TRBV7-2; cdr3_nt: TGTGCCAGCAGCTTAGCACTAGCGGGGGGGTCAGATACGCAGTATTTT; cdr3_aa: CASSLALAGGSDTQYF
d_call: TRBD1; clone_size: NA; j_call: TRBJ2-1; v_call: TRBV7-2; cdr3_nt: TGTGCCAGCAGCCAGCAGGGGGCCGGCGCGACTGAGCAGTTCTTC; cdr3_aa: CASSQQGAGATEQFF
d_call: NA; clone_size: NA; j_call: TRBJ1-1; v_call: TRBV19; cdr3_nt: TGTGCCAGTAAGCCGCGGGGGGCCGTGCACACTGAAGCTTTCTTT; cdr3_aa: CASKPRGAVHTEAFF
d_call: NA; clone_size: few; j_call: TRBJ2-6; v_call: TRBV7-9; cdr3_nt: TGTGCCAGCAGCTCCAGGGACTCCCCTTCCTCTGGGGCCAACGTCCTGACTTTC; cdr3_aa: CASSSRDSPSSGANVLTF
d_call: NA; clone_size: NA; j_call: TRBJ1-2; v_call: TRBV19; cdr3_nt: TGTGCCAGTAGTATAGGGAGTCTGTACAATGGCTACACCTTC; cdr3_aa: CASSIGSLYNGYTF
d_call: TRBD1; clone_size: NA; j_call: TRBJ1-3; v_call: TRBV9; cdr3_nt: TGTGCCAGCAGCGCCAGAGGCTCGGGACAGGGAAACACCATATATTTT; cdr3_aa: CASSARGSGQGNTIYF